Reported below is one TCR beta chain. The antigen is not known. Its ends do not fully match the called genes, so a read error is possible. CDR3 length equals 18 residues. Germline V CDR1 and CDR2: MDHEN, SYDVKM. The authors ran a second PCR of about 6 to 12 cycles using a sample-barcoded 5' primer and a J-beta primer mix. TCRdb recomputed calls from the 5' RACE reads with MiXCR, one row per CDR3 protein. The sample holds about 1.5 million distinct CDR3 sequences, 40% to 45% seen once. The data derive from a study of blood T cells in healthy people across ages. Study conclusions and caveats: Researchers said unsorted PBMCs prevented a conclusive naive versus antigen-experienced comparison.

This receptor was obtained from a woman aged 18 to 35 in good health. Sample: blood. The chain employs TRBV28 and TRBJ2-1, with D tentatively TRBD2 (6 bases). CDR3 in DNA: TGTGCCAGCAGCCCACAGCCATCACTAGCTGGTGGGTCGAATGTGCAGTTCTTC. Translation: CASSPQPSLAGGSNVQFF.